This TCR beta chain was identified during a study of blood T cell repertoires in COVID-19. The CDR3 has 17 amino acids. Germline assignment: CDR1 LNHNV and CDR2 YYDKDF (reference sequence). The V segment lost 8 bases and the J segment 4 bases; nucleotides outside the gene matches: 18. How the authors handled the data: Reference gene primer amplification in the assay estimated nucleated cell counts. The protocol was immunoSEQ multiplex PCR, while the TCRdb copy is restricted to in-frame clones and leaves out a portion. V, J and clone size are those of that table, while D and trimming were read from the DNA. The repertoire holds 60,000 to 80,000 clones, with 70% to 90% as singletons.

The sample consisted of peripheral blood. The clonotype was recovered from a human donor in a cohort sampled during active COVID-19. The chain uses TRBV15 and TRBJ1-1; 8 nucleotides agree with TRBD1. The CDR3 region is CATGELGVAGGSTEAFF. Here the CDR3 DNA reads TGTGCCACCGGGGAGCTCGGTGTCGCAGGGGGCAGCACTGAAGCTTTCTTT. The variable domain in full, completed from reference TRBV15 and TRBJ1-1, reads DAMVIQNPRYQVTQFGKPVTLSCSQTLNHNVMYWYQQKSSQAPKLLFHYYDKDFNNEADTPDNFQSRRPNTSFCFLDIRSPGLGDTAMYLCATGELGVAGGSTEAFFGQGTRLTVV.